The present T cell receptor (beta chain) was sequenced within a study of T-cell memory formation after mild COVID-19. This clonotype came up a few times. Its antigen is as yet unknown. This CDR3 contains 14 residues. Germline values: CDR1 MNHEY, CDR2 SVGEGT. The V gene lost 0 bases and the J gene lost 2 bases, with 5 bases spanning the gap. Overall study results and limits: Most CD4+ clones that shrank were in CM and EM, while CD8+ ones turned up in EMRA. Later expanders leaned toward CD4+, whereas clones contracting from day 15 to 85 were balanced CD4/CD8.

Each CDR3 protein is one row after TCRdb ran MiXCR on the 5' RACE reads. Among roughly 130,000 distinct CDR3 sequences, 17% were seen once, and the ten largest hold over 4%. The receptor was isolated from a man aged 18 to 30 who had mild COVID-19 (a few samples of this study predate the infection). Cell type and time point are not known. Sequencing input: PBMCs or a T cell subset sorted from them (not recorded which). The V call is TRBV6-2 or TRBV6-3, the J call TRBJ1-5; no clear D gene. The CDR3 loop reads CASSYSSGNQPQHF. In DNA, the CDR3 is TGTGCCAGCAGTTACTCGAGCGGCAATCAGCCCCAGCATTTT.